This TCR beta chain was captured in a study of cytomegalovirus exposure and HLA in healthy donors. Trimming shortened V by 5 bases and J by 1 base, and 14 bases separated the two germline ends. Germline CDR1 and CDR2: SEHNR and FQNEAQ (reference sequence). There are 15 residues in the CDR3. This clone was seen a single time. Primers for the PCR totalled 60 Vbeta and 13 Jbeta. Method: immunoSEQ multiplex PCR; TCRdb's copy keeps in-frame clones and lacks some. The sample holds about 95,000 clones, 60% to 85% seen once. The chain is built from TRBV7-9 and TRBJ1-1; tentatively, D is TRBD1 (6 bases). The material sequenced was PBMCs. The sequence was obtained from a middle-aged woman in good health and CMV-seronegative. The CDR3 sequence is CASSRIRGENTEAFF. CDR3 coding DNA: TGTGCCAGCAGCCGAATCAGGGGAGAGAACACTGAAGCTTTCTTT.